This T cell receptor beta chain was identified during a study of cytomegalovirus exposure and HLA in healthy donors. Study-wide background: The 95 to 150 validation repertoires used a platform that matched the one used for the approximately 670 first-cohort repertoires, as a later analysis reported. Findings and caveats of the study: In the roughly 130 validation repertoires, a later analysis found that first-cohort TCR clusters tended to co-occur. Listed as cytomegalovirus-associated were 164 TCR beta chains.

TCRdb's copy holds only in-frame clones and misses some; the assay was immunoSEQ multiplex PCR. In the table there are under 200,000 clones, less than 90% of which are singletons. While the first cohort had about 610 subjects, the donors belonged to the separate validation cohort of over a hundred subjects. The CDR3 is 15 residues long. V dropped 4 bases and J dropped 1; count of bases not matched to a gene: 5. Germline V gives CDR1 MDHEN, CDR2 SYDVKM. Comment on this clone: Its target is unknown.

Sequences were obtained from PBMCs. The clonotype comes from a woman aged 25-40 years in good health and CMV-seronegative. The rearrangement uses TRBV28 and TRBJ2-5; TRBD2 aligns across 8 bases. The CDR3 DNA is TGTGCCAGCAGTTCTAGCGGGCGTCTCCAAGAGACCCAGTACTTC. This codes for CASSSSGRLQETQYF.